The 8 T cell receptor beta chains listed next were all sequenced from one sample in a study of beta chain features in type 1 diabetes listed by TCRdb under 2018. What the research found in general, with its limitations: A moderate but significant shortening of TCRB CDR3 length was observed in type 1 diabetes patients in all four CD4+ subsets.

The library was built by means of the immunoSEQ multiplex PCR assay. The High Capacity cDNA Reverse Transcription Kit was used to reverse transcribe all of the isolated RNA, meaning that expressed TCRB transcripts were what got sequenced. TCRdb limited this immuneACCESS table to in-frame rearrangements with V and J called. A share of clones is missing; checked studies link under half to unresolved V genes, and the rest is unexplained. In this sample the table shows roughly 290,000 clones, over 14% of which occur a single time. The ten largest account for 0.015% to 0.017% of the sample. Which antigens these TCRs recognize remains unknown. Source material: naive CD4+ T cells from blood. The sample's cell subset or site, from its label and the paper: true naive CD4+ T cells. The receptor source for this set is a man between 18 and 35 years old with type 1 diabetes.

Comments on this clone: This specimen includes other DNA sequences encoding the same CDR3. The gene calls are TRBV5-1 and TRBJ2-1, with 12 positions matching TRBD2. Germline V gives CDR1 SGHRS, CDR2 YFSETQ. V was clipped by 4 bases and J by 4 bases; unmatched bases: 3. CDR3 length: 15 residues. For the CDR3, the DNA is TGCGCCAGCAGCCTCGGGACTAGCGGGTACAATGAGCAGTTCTTC. This encodes CASSLGTSGYNEQFF.

This chain joins TRBV23-1 and TRBJ2-7; no firm D call. TRBV23-1 is identified as an open reading frame with a role that is uncertain. The V gene lost 3 bases and the J gene lost 3 bases, with 18 bases spanning the gap. This CDR3 is built from 16 residues. CDR3 sequence reads: CASSHETWIKCYEQYF. DNA of the CDR3: TGCGCCAGCAGTCACGAGACATGGATAAAGTGCTACGAGCAGTACTTC.

This chain joins TRBV19 and TRBJ2-6; D is undetermined. CDR1 LNHDA and CDR2 SQIVND come from the germline V gene (reference sequence). Trimming removed 7 bases at V and 2 bases at J, with 9 bases between. The CDR3 covers 14 residues. The CDR3 reads CASKSSAGANVLTF. CDR3 bases: TGTGCCAGTAAATCGTCTGCTGGGGCCAACGTCCTGACTTTC.

CDR3 residues: CATRSQETQYF. DNA for the CDR3: TGTGCCACTCGGAGCCAAGAGACCCAGTACTTC. This rearrangement joins TRBV19 to TRBJ2-5; D not resolved. Trimming left V 10 bases short and J 1 base short, with 7 bases between. Germline assignment: CDR1 LNHDA and CDR2 SQIVND (reference sequence). This CDR3 spans 11 amino acids. The variable domain in full, completed from reference TRBV19 and TRBJ2-5, reads DGGITQSPKYLFRKEGQNVTLSCEQNLNHDAMYWYRQDPGQGLRLIYYSQIVNDFQKGDIAEGYSVSREKKESFPLTVTSAQKNPTAFYLCATRSQETQYFGPGTRLLVL.

This sequence joins TRBV30 and TRBJ2-3; 9 bases fit TRBD1. The V segment lost 4 bases and the J segment 4 bases; nucleotides outside the gene matches: 6. This CDR3 has 14 amino acids. CDR1 is GTSNPN, CDR2 SVGIG, per germline (reference sequence). The CDR3 loop reads CAWTGQGSPDTQYF. CDR3 bases: TGTGCCTGGACCGGACAGGGGAGCCCAGATACGCAGTATTTT.

The chain uses TRBV2 and TRBJ2-7, with 7 nucleotides matching TRBD1. From germline, CDR1 is SNHLY and CDR2 FYNNEI. The CDR3 totals 12 residues. V shed 5 bases, J shed 4 bases, and the junction held 2 bases outside the gene matches. CDR3 DNA: TGTGCCAGCAGTCCACAGGGGTACGAGCAGTACTTC. Translated, it gives CASSPQGYEQYF.

This chain connects TRBV11-2 to TRBJ2-1; TRBD2 matches at 9 bases. The V gene's germline CDR1 is SGHAT and CDR2 FQNNGV. The CDR3 length is 14 residues. V shed 5 bases, J shed 8 bases, and the junction held 7 bases outside the gene matches. CDR3 loop: CASSPGLAWYEQFF. The CDR3 nucleotides read TGTGCCAGCAGCCCGGGACTAGCTTGGTATGAGCAGTTCTTC.

The rearrangement uses TRBV15 and TRBJ1-5; D perhaps matches TRBD1 (5 bases). V shed 1 base and J shed 0 bases, with 7 bases lying between them. The CDR3 is 15 amino acids. From germline, CDR1 is LNHNV and CDR2 YYDKDF (reference sequence). The CDR3 sequence: CATSRGRDSNQPQHF. The CDR3 DNA reads TGTGCCACCAGCAGAGGCAGGGATAGCAATCAGCCCCAGCATTTT.